These 6 T cell receptor beta chains were sequenced from one sample in a study of blood T cell repertoires in COVID-19. TCRdb's table, derived via immunoSEQ multiplex PCR, lists solely in-frame clones and lacks some. The sample has hundreds of thousands of clones; around 92% are singletons. What was sequenced was PBMCs or T cells enriched from blood (not recorded which). These receptor sequences come from a woman between 45 and 65 years old who had been exposed to COVID-19.

V is TRBV5-1 and J is TRBJ2-5; the match to TRBD2 covers 7 bases. The CDR3 contains 15 residues. Germline V gene data show CDR1 as SGHRS and CDR2 as YFSETQ. Germline trimming cut 0 bases from V and 1 base from J; bases unmatched to any gene: 3. The chain's CDR3 is CASSLDPGGQETQYF. The CDR3 nucleotides are TGCGCCAGCAGCTTGGATCCGGGAGGCCAAGAGACCCAGTACTTC.

The chain employs TRBV28 and TRBJ1-5; a weak D match, TRBD1 (6 bases). The CDR3 sequence is 15 residues long. Germline V gives CDR1 MDHEN, CDR2 SYDVKM. V lost 5 bases and J lost 6, with 17 bases in between. The CDR3, as DNA: TGTGCCAGCAGTGATCGGGGGGCAGGGACTCAGCCCCAGCATTTT. Its translation: CASSDRGAGTQPQHF.

The gene calls are TRBV20-1 and TRBJ1-6, with D perhaps TRBD1 (5 bases). Germline CDR1 and CDR2: DFQATT and SNEGSKA (reference sequence). The ends were cut back, 3 bases at V and 7 bases at J, with 13 bases in the middle. The CDR3 runs 14 residues. CDR3 sequence: CSASFQRGNSPLHF. CDR3 nucleotide sequence: TGCAGTGCTAGTTTCCAAAGGGGCAATTCACCCCTCCACTTT.

This clone was detected only a few times. V and J are TRBV19 and TRBJ2-6; TRBD1 is a possible D gene (5 bases). Germline lookup yields CDR1 LNHDA and CDR2 SQIVND (reference sequence). The CDR3 loop spans 16 amino acids. The germline V and J ends were trimmed by 0 bases and 2 bases, with 8 bases remaining between them. CDR3 region: CASSIDSGTGANVLTF. In DNA, the CDR3 is TGTGCCAGTAGTATAGATTCAGGGACTGGGGCCAACGTCCTGACTTTC.

The genes are TRBV5-1 and TRBJ2-3; D may be TRBD2 (6 bases). Looked up from germline, CDR1 is SGHRS and CDR2 is YFSETQ. Trimming removed 3 bases at V and 3 bases at J, with 17 bases between. The CDR3 consists of 16 residues. CDR3 sequence: CASSYDGTPATDTQYF. The CDR3 region has the DNA TGCGCCAGCAGCTACGACGGGACTCCTGCAACAGATACGCAGTATTTT.

The gene calls are TRBV3-1 (or the pseudogene TRBV3-2) and TRBJ2-7, with 14 bases identical to TRBD2. Germline CDR1 LGHDT, CDR2 YNNKEL (reference sequence). V lost 4 bases, J lost 4 bases, and 12 bases stayed unmatched. The CDR3 runs 18 residues. Written as DNA, the CDR3 is TGTGCCAGCAGCCGCCGGACTAGCGGGGGGCCCCTGGAGTACGAGCAGTACTTC. This translates into CASSRRTSGGPLEYEQYF.